This T cell receptor beta chain was observed in a study of blood T cells in healthy people across ages. Study conclusions and caveats: Comparison with aged donors showed that long-lived donors had more naive CD4+ cells and higher diversity.

The germline V gene has CDR1 SEHNR and CDR2 FQNEAQ (reference sequence). There are 13 residues in the CDR3. Trimming shortened V by 6 bases and J by 5 bases, and 10 bases separated the two germline ends. It was with a sample-barcoded 5' primer and a J-beta primer mix that a second PCR of about 6 to 12 cycles was run. No fewer than 2.5 million CDR3-containing paired-end reads came from each sample. TCRdb re-called the 5' RACE reads with MiXCR, one entry per CDR3 protein. The top ten hold under 4% of the sample, which has roughly 680,000 distinct CDR3 sequences, roughly 21% seen once. Of note for this clonotype: The antigen remains undetermined.

The material sequenced was blood. This clonotype was obtained from a man between 70 and 80 years old in good health. The J gene is TRBJ1-4, the V gene TRBV7-9; D unclear. The CDR3 region has the DNA TGTGCCAGCAGTTCACGATCGAATGAAAAACTGTTTTTT. This sequence encodes CASSSRSNEKLFF.